The 10 T cell receptor beta chains given below trace back to one sample, sequenced in a study of blood T cell repertoires in COVID-19. The data were produced by immunoSEQ multiplex PCR, yet TCRdb's version contains in-frame clones alone and is incomplete. The sample lists more than 85,000 clones, approximately 81% seen once, with nearly 25% in the top ten. Material for sequencing was peripheral blood. The receptors here all came from an elderly man with active or convalescent COVID-19.

This chain connects TRBV19 to TRBJ2-2; D might be TRBD1 (5 bases). Germline CDR1 and CDR2: LNHDA and SQIVND (reference sequence). V dropped 8 bases and J dropped 0 bases, with 10 bases sitting between them. This CDR3 has 14 amino acids. As DNA, the CDR3 is TGTGCCAGTCTTAGGGGATCGAACACCGGGGAGCTGTTTTTT. It is translated as CASLRGSNTGELFF.

The rearrangement links TRBV7-9 to TRBJ1-1, with no clear D. Germline V CDR1 and CDR2: SEHNR, FQNEAQ (reference sequence). Trimming took off 0 bases at V and 0 bases at J, with 8 bases between the two ends. The CDR3 contains 15 residues. The DNA for the CDR3 is TGTGCCAGCAGCTTAGCTCTGGGAGTGAACACTGAAGCTTTCTTT. Protein sequence: CASSLALGVNTEAFF. The full variable domain, with the rest looked up from reference TRBV7-9 and TRBJ1-1, is DTGVSQNPRHKITKRGQNVTFRCDPISEHNRLYWYRQTLGQGPEFLTYFQNEAQLEKSRLLSDRFSAERPKGSFSTLEIQRTEQGDSAMYLCASSLALGVNTEAFFGQGTRLTVV.

The chain couples TRBV3-1 (or the pseudogene TRBV3-2) to TRBJ2-2; D unclear. Germline-derived CDR1 and CDR2 are LGHDT and YNNKEL (reference sequence). The CDR3 totals 14 residues. Trimming shortened V by 4 bases and J by 2 bases, and 8 bases separated the two germline ends. The CDR3 nucleotides read TGTGCCAGCAGCCGGTTCGGTAACACCGGGGAGCTGTTTTTT. Translated, it gives CASSRFGNTGELFF.

The chain has TRBV28 and TRBJ2-3, with a weak D call TRBD2 (7 bases). The CDR3 totals 16 residues. Trimming removed 1 base from V and 8 bases from J, with 19 bases in between. Germline-derived CDR1 and CDR2 are MDHEN and SYDVKM. CDR3 residues: CASSLLWGGLLGTQYF. Here the CDR3 DNA reads TGTGCCAGCAGTTTATTATGGGGGGGCCTCCTCGGTACGCAGTATTTT.

The chain couples TRBV3-1 (or the pseudogene TRBV3-2) to TRBJ2-5, with TRBD2 matching 7 bases. The germline V gene has CDR1 LGHDT and CDR2 YNNKEL (reference sequence). This CDR3 is built from 20 residues. V was clipped by 1 base and J by 5 bases; unmatched bases: 22. In DNA form, the CDR3 reads TGTGCCAGCAGCCAAGCTCCCGCGGGACCTGGGAGGGCAGGTTGGGAGACCCAGTACTTC. It encodes CASSQAPAGPGRAGWETQYF.

The DNA of the CDR3 is TGTGCCTGGACAGGGTCTGGGGCCAACGTCCTGACTTTC. It is translated as CAWTGSGANVLTF. The rearrangement links TRBV30 to TRBJ2-6; D is perhaps TRBD1 (5 bases). Germline V CDR1 and CDR2: GTSNPN, SVGIG (reference sequence). The germline V and J ends were trimmed by 4 bases and 1 base, with 5 bases remaining between them. The CDR3 sequence is 13 residues long.

J is TRBJ2-7 and V is TRBV28, with a weak D call TRBD1 (6 bases). The length of the CDR3 is 16 residues. In germline, CDR1 is MDHEN, CDR2 SYDVKM. V dropped 6 bases and J dropped 0 bases, with 18 bases sitting between them. The CDR3 nucleotides read TGTGCCAGCAGCCCACCAGGGGATAGAACCTCCTACGAGCAGTACTTC. Protein sequence: CASSPPGDRTSYEQYF.

In this sample, this clone turned up once. This chain joins TRBV9 and TRBJ2-1; 9 bases align to TRBD2. Germline V gene lookup returns CDR1 SGDLS and CDR2 YYNGEE. With 3 bases clipped from V and 0 bases from J, the junction kept 4 bases outside the gene matches. The CDR3 length is 16 residues. The CDR3 sequence is CASSALSGGSYNEQFF. CDR3 nucleotides: TGTGCCAGCAGCGCCCTTAGCGGGGGCTCCTACAATGAGCAGTTCTTC.

This chain connects TRBV14 to TRBJ2-7, with a possible D match to TRBD2 (7 bases). Trimming removed 1 base at V and 6 bases at J, with 10 bases between. Germline V gene lookup returns CDR1 SGHDN and CDR2 FVKESK. The CDR3 consists of 13 residues. Here the CDR3 DNA reads TGTGCCAGCAGCCAAGCAAGGGGGGGCGAGCAGTACTTC. Residues: CASSQARGGEQYF.

The rearrangement uses TRBV5-6 and TRBJ1-3; perhaps TRBD1 as D (6 bases). The V end lost 6 bases, the J end lost 1 base, and 14 bases lay between the germline ends. Per the germline V gene, CDR1 is SGHDT and CDR2 is YYEEEE. This CDR3 spans 15 amino acids. CDR3 sequence reads: CASTPAGTSGNTIYF. The CDR3 nucleotides are TGTGCCAGCACCCCAGCTGGGACATCTGGAAACACCATATATTTT.